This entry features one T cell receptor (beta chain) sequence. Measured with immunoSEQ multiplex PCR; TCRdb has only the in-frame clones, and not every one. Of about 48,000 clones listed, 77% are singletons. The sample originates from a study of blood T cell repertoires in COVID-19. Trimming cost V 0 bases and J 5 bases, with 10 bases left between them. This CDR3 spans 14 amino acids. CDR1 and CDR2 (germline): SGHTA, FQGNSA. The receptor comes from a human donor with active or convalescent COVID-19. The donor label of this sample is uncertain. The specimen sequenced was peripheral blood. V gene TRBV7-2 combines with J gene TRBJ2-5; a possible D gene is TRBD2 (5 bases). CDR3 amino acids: CASSLALVGETQYF. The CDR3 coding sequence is TGTGCCAGCAGCTTAGCACTAGTTGGCGAGACCCAGTACTTC.